A selection of T cell receptor beta chains follows, all from one sample in a study of PD-L1 blockade in urothelial cancer. The method was immunoSEQ multiplex PCR; TCRdb's version includes in-frame clones alone and lacks a portion of them. Here the sample spans just under 50,000 clones, 84% being singletons. Sequenced here: PBMCs, sampled around atezolizumab (anti-PD-L1) treatment. All receptors come from a man aged 65-85 years with urothelial cancer. Both conserved end residues are part of each CDR3. Each record gives: V gene, clone size, J gene, D gene, CDR3 protein, CDR3 DNA. D genes are given only for firm matches. Some rows have no size entry. The others give once, few or many, or a class for an expanded clone.

v_gene: TRBV2; abundance: -; j_gene: TRBJ1-2; d_gene: -; CDR3aa: CASTAGRYGYTF; CDR3nt: TGTGCCAGCACGGCAGGGAGGTATGGCTACACCTTC
v_gene: TRBV7-8; abundance: once; j_gene: TRBJ1-4; d_gene: -; CDR3aa: CASSFLRGPNEKLFF; CDR3nt: TGTGCCAGCAGCTTCCTAAGGGGTCCTAATGAAAAACTGTTTTTT
v_gene: TRBV5-1; abundance: few; j_gene: TRBJ1-1; d_gene: TRBD1; CDR3aa: CASSLAGTDNTEAFF; CDR3nt: TGCGCCAGCAGCTTAGCCGGGACAGACAACACTGAAGCTTTCTTT
v_gene: TRBV5-1; abundance: once; j_gene: TRBJ2-3; d_gene: TRBD2; CDR3aa: CASSKTSGSADTQYF; CDR3nt: TGCGCCAGCAGCAAGACTAGCGGGAGTGCAGATACGCAGTATTTT
v_gene: TRBV28; abundance: -; j_gene: TRBJ1-5; d_gene: TRBD1; CDR3aa: CASRRQGFSNQPQHF; CDR3nt: TGTGCCAGCAGGAGACAGGGTTTTAGCAATCAGCCCCAGCATTTT
v_gene: TRBV29-1; abundance: -; j_gene: TRBJ1-2; d_gene: -; CDR3aa: CSVERDSNYGYTF; CDR3nt: TGCAGCGTTGAGCGGGATTCTAACTATGGCTACACCTTC
v_gene: TRBV19; abundance: -; j_gene: TRBJ1-1; d_gene: TRBD1; CDR3aa: CASSLDRWNTEAFF; CDR3nt: TGTGCCAGTAGTTTGGACAGGTGGAACACTGAAGCTTTCTTT
v_gene: TRBV14; abundance: -; j_gene: TRBJ1-2; d_gene: -; CDR3aa: CASSPVYDRSGFYGYTF; CDR3nt: TGTGCCAGCAGCCCCGTATACGATCGTTCAGGGTTCTATGGCTACACCTTC
v_gene: TRBV6-5; abundance: -; j_gene: TRBJ2-7; d_gene: TRBD2; CDR3aa: CASVASGAYEQYF; CDR3nt: TGTGCCAGCGTTGCTAGCGGGGCCTACGAGCAGTACTTC
v_gene: TRBV19; abundance: -; j_gene: TRBJ2-2; d_gene: TRBD2; CDR3aa: CASKAASGSSPGELFF; CDR3nt: TGTGCCAGTAAGGCTGCTAGCGGGAGCAGCCCCGGGGAGCTGTTTTTT
v_gene: TRBV28; abundance: -; j_gene: TRBJ2-3; d_gene: -; CDR3aa: CASGGANTDTQYF; CDR3nt: TGTGCCAGCGGGGGGGCAAACACAGATACGCAGTATTTT
v_gene: TRBV28; abundance: once; j_gene: TRBJ1-5; d_gene: TRBD1; CDR3aa: CASSFFGQGLSNQPQHF; CDR3nt: TGTGCCAGCAGTTTTTTCGGACAGGGACTTAGCAATCAGCCCCAGCATTTT
v_gene: TRBV6-4; abundance: once; j_gene: TRBJ2-2; d_gene: TRBD1; CDR3aa: CASSPGTGDAGELFF; CDR3nt: TGTGCCAGCAGTCCCGGGACAGGGGATGCCGGGGAGCTGTTTTTT